This T cell receptor beta chain was documented in a study of long-term antiretroviral therapy in people with HIV. Notes on the study in general: Among HIV repertoires, CDR3 length ranges were narrower than those of controls. ART preceded a rise in diversity that nonetheless stayed lower than in transplant donor controls.

The CDR3 is made up of 15 amino acids. Trimming shortened V by 5 bases and J by 4 bases, and 18 bases separated the two germline ends. The germline gives CDR1 LNHDA, CDR2 SQIVND (reference sequence). On this clone itself: Its antigen is not known.

Samples were assayed with immunoSEQ v3.0 at survey level. This table comes from immunoSEQ multiplex PCR, and its TCRdb copy is limited to in-frame clones, with some not included. The table records 25,000 to 30,000 clones, about four fifths of them present only once. Participants with HIV, all of them, were treated in the United States. Specimens retained about 0.85-11 million cryopreserved PBMC preceding DNA extraction. This chain links TRBV19 with TRBJ2-7; D is unresolved. The TCR was taken from a woman aged 25 to 45 with HIV. Here the sequenced sample was unsorted PBMCs, taken 1.1 years before starting antiretroviral therapy. The DNA for the CDR3 is TGTGCCAGTAGTCGTGGTGTCGGTCCGGGTTACGAGCAGTACTTC. It is translated as CASSRGVGPGYEQYF.